This TCR beta chain is from a study of Ad26.COV2.S vaccination and SARS-CoV-2 variants. For the study at large: Dosing was one shot or two shots 56 days apart.

The CDR3 is 13 amino acids. Germline CDR1 is SGHTS and CDR2 is YDEGEE. J gave up 12 bases and V 5 bases, and 13 bases lay outside the gene matches. The treatment here: around 19 received Ad26.COV2.S at low or high dose, single or two shots; five or six received placebo; per-sample allocation not given. Vaccine and placebo recipients were sampled on day 63 after the first injection. Boston provided a donor who was an adult aged 18-55 years. The table came from immunoSEQ multiplex PCR; TCRdb's copy has only in-frame clones and leaves some out. The table lists roughly 320,000 clones, approximately 86% of them singletons.

This sequence was found in a person between 18 and 65 years old who received the Ad26.COV2.S COVID-19 vaccine or a placebo. Sequenced material: peripheral blood, taken in a trial of Ad26.COV2.S vaccine versus placebo. The gene calls are TRBV5-8 and TRBJ2-5, with 7 bases fitting TRBD1. For the CDR3, the DNA is TGTGCCAGCAGTTATGAATCCAGGGGGAGAGAGTACTTC. Its translation: CASSYESRGREYF.